The rows below give T cell receptor beta chains drawn from one sample of a study of CXCR3-negative and CXCR3-positive naive CD8 T cells. Using the 5' RACE reads, TCRdb records one entry per CDR3 protein without DNA. The repertoire table contains 90,000 to 100,000 distinct CDR3 sequences. Sequences were obtained from naive CXCR3- CD8+ T cells from blood. These receptors were taken from a human donor in good health. Some clones in this sample may be carry-over from other donors' samples. The CDR3 runs from the conserved cysteine through the conserved F or W.

CDR3aa: CSSSDNSLDQLFEQYF
j_gene: TRBJ2-7
len: 16
v_gene: TRBV14

CDR3aa: CASSPVRDLENIQYF
j_gene: TRBJ2-4
len: 15
v_gene: TRBV11-1

CDR3aa: CSTREEAGNTIYF
j_gene: TRBJ1-3
len: 13
v_gene: TRBV29-1

CDR3aa: CASSTRQGDEQFF
j_gene: TRBJ2-1
len: 13
v_gene: TRBV5-1

CDR3aa: CASSLFGGGITGELFF
j_gene: TRBJ2-2
len: 16
v_gene: TRBV11-2

CDR3aa: CASSFHGEEETQYF
j_gene: TRBJ2-5
len: 14
v_gene: TRBV5-6

CDR3aa: CASSPSGGSGNTIYF
j_gene: TRBJ1-3
len: 15
v_gene: TRBV7-2

CDR3aa: CASSPRQGTGDYGYTF
j_gene: TRBJ1-2
len: 16
v_gene: TRBV5-4

CDR3aa: CSVAEKDYGYTF
j_gene: TRBJ1-2
len: 12
v_gene: TRBV29-1

CDR3aa: CASSSFGGRDTEAFF
j_gene: TRBJ1-1
len: 15
v_gene: TRBV6-6

CDR3aa: CASSHALAGSYNEQFF
j_gene: TRBJ2-1
len: 16
v_gene: TRBV4-1

CDR3aa: CASSLLRDITNTGELFF
j_gene: TRBJ2-2
len: 17
v_gene: TRBV13

CDR3aa: CASSQDYRAASGNTIYF
j_gene: TRBJ1-3
len: 17
v_gene: TRBV6-2/TRBV6-3

CDR3aa: CASSLWSDRDTEAFF
j_gene: TRBJ1-1
len: 15
v_gene: TRBV28

CDR3aa: CSVHTPGQESYGYTF
j_gene: TRBJ1-2
len: 15
v_gene: TRBV29-1

CDR3aa: CASSFWGDQGNEQFF
j_gene: TRBJ2-1
len: 15
v_gene: TRBV11-1

CDR3aa: CSASVRGQGRMVGEQYF
j_gene: TRBJ2-7
len: 17
v_gene: TRBV20-1

CDR3aa: CASSYGRTTDPGETQYF
j_gene: TRBJ2-5
len: 17
v_gene: TRBV6-5

CDR3aa: CASTPDVDTYEQYF
j_gene: TRBJ2-7
len: 14
v_gene: TRBV6-2/TRBV6-3

CDR3aa: CASSPEGFSYEQYF
j_gene: TRBJ2-7
len: 14
v_gene: TRBV14

CDR3aa: CASSDSMLGDGTGELFF
j_gene: TRBJ2-2
len: 17
v_gene: TRBV6-4

CDR3aa: CASSVEGLAGVQEQFF
j_gene: TRBJ2-1
len: 16
v_gene: TRBV9

CDR3aa: CASSLQVDEQYF
j_gene: TRBJ2-7
len: 12
v_gene: TRBV7-6

CDR3aa: CASSQDVGLGEKLFF
j_gene: TRBJ1-4
len: 15
v_gene: TRBV3-1

CDR3aa: CASSWGGGPGETQYF
j_gene: TRBJ2-5
len: 15
v_gene: TRBV7-2

CDR3aa: CSVEGGSDGYEQYF
j_gene: TRBJ2-7
len: 14
v_gene: TRBV29-1

CDR3aa: CASSLFGTPNNEQFF
j_gene: TRBJ2-1
len: 15
v_gene: TRBV27

CDR3aa: CASSDPGLAGALQQYF
j_gene: TRBJ2-7
len: 16
v_gene: TRBV7-2

CDR3aa: CASSSARRGYEQYF
j_gene: TRBJ2-7
len: 14
v_gene: TRBV28

CDR3aa: CSALRTGVGYEQYF
j_gene: TRBJ2-7
len: 14
v_gene: TRBV20-1

CDR3aa: CSVRTSGGARNEQFF
j_gene: TRBJ2-1
len: 15
v_gene: TRBV29-1

CDR3aa: CASSFQGGNEQFF
j_gene: TRBJ2-1
len: 13
v_gene: TRBV5-1

CDR3aa: CSVEVGTPNPLF
j_gene: TRBJ1-2
len: 12
v_gene: TRBV29-1

CDR3aa: CASSSPGTGAILAKNIQYF
j_gene: TRBJ2-4
len: 19
v_gene: TRBV21-1

CDR3aa: CASSSSLRGNEQFF
j_gene: TRBJ2-1
len: 14
v_gene: TRBV28

CDR3aa: CASAGFGSQDEQFF
j_gene: TRBJ2-1
len: 14
v_gene: TRBV19

CDR3aa: CASSPLSGSSYNEQFF
j_gene: TRBJ2-1
len: 16
v_gene: TRBV6-1

CDR3aa: CASSEGGGNNEQFF
j_gene: TRBJ2-1
len: 14
v_gene: TRBV6-4

CDR3aa: CASSYLYKNIQYF
j_gene: TRBJ2-4
len: 13
v_gene: TRBV6-2/TRBV6-3

CDR3aa: CASRKRADSNQPQHF
j_gene: TRBJ1-5
len: 15
v_gene: TRBV6-5

CDR3aa: CASSGFYSEAFF
j_gene: TRBJ1-1
len: 12
v_gene: TRBV10-2

CDR3aa: CASSQIAGTIISDYGYTF
j_gene: TRBJ1-2
len: 18
v_gene: TRBV4-1